This TCR beta chain is drawn from a study of cytomegalovirus exposure and HLA in healthy donors. Germline CDR1 is SEHNR and CDR2 is FQNEAQ (reference sequence). V lost 2 bases, J lost 1 base, and 3 bases stayed unmatched. CDR3 size: 15 residues. The method was immunoSEQ multiplex PCR; TCRdb's version includes in-frame clones alone and lacks a portion of them. Of tens of thousands of clones listed, about four fifths are singletons. The chain joins TRBV7-9 to TRBJ2-3; 7 bases align to TRBD2. The sequence came from a woman aged 18-35 years in good health and CMV-seropositive. The sample comprised PBMCs. The CDR3 protein is CASSLYAGGTDTQYF. CDR3 coding DNA: TGTGCCAGCAGCTTATACGCGGGAGGCACAGATACGCAGTATTTT.